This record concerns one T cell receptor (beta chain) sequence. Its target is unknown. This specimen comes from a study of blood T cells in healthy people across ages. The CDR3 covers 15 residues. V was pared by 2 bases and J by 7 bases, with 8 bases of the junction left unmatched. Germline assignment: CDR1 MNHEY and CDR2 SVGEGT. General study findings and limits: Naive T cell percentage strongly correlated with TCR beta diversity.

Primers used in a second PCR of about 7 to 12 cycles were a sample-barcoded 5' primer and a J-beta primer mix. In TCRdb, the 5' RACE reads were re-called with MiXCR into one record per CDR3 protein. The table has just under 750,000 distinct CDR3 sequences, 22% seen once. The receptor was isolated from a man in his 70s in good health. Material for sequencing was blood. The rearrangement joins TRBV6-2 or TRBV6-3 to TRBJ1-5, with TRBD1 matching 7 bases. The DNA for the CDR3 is TGTGCCAGCAGTTACACGACAGGGTTTGGGCAGCCCCAGCATTTT. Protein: CASSYTTGFGQPQHF.